The 13 T cell receptor beta chains reported below all come from one sample, sequenced in a study of T cell clusters in autoimmune cytopenias (dated by TCRdb to about 2019). These reads were obtained on an Illumina MiSeq. TRB rearrangements were amplified by multiplex PCR using a touch-down protocol with TRB-A and TRB-B primer pools mixed in one tube. The reads were reprocessed in TCRdb, with one entry per CDR3 protein sequence and no accompanying DNA. The table held for this sample gives 9,500 to 15,000 distinct CDR3 sequences. Around 3.1% of the sample lies in the top ten. For each sample, TRB amplification used roughly 270 ng of peripheral blood genomic DNA, equal to around 34,000 genome equivalents. Sequenced sample: peripheral blood. The receptor set was obtained from a human donor with an autoimmune cytopenia or autoimmune hepatitis (not recorded which).

The chain recombines TRBV11-2 with TRBJ2-6; lacking DNA, the TRBD1 call made by TCRdb goes unchecked. The CDR3 runs to 15 residues. Germline CDR1 SGHAT, CDR2 FQNNGV. The CDR3 protein is CASSLTGSGANVLTF.

This sequence joins TRBV5-5 and TRBJ1-1; absent DNA, TCRdb's TRBD1 call cannot be checked. Germline V gene lookup returns CDR1 SGHKS and CDR2 YYEKEE (reference sequence). This CDR3 comprises 13 residues. The CDR3 is CASSLAGRSEAFF.

The rearrangement uses TRBV5-4 and TRBJ1-4. The germline CDR1 and CDR2 sequences are SGHNT and YYREEE (reference sequence). CDR3 length: 14 amino acids. CDR3 protein: CASSSSALGEKLFF.

The chain couples TRBV12-3 or TRBV12-4 to TRBJ2-7; checking the TCRdb D call of TRBD2 is not possible without DNA. This CDR3 comprises 12 residues. CDR3 sequence reads: CASSLASAEQYF.

The chain employs TRBV7-2 and TRBJ2-2; TCRdb gives TRBD2 as the D gene, but with no DNA this cannot be confirmed. CDR3 size: 17 residues. Germline V lookup: CDR1 SGHTA, CDR2 FQGNSA. The CDR3: CASSSPLAGAHTGELFF. The full variable domain, with the rest looked up from reference TRBV7-2 and TRBJ2-2, is GAGVSQSPSNKVTEKGKDVELRCDPISGHTALYWYRQSLGQGLEFLIYFQGNSAPDKSGLPSDRFSAERTGGSVSTLTIQRTQQEDSAVYLCASSSPLAGAHTGELFFGEGSRLTVL.

This rearrangement joins TRBV6-2 or TRBV6-3 to TRBJ2-1; there is no DNA to check the TCRdb D call of TRBD1. The CDR3 runs 14 residues. Germline V gene sequence: CDR1 MNHEY, CDR2 SVGEGT. CDR3 amino acids: CASKGGHRDNEQFF.

The chain has TRBV7-9 and TRBJ2-2. This CDR3 is built from 13 residues. In germline, CDR1 is SEHNR, CDR2 FQNEAQ (reference sequence). CDR3 region: CASHWVVTGELFF.

The chain has TRBV6-5 and TRBJ2-7; TCRdb proposes TRBD1, but this gene call is untestable without DNA. The CDR3 has 15 amino acids. Germline V lookup: CDR1 MNHEY, CDR2 SVGAGI. This CDR3 reads CASSYSGQVVYEQYF.

This clonotype registers medium-sized by frequency. The chain has TRBV29-1 and TRBJ1-2. The CDR3 covers 12 residues. Per germline, CDR1 SQVTM and CDR2 ANQGSEA. CDR3 region: CSVTGHNYGYTF.

This clonotype shows up as medium-sized by frequency. The genes are TRBV29-1 and TRBJ2-3; the D call from TCRdb, TRBD2, cannot be confirmed without DNA. CDR1 and CDR2 (germline): SQVTM, ANQGSEA. This CDR3 has 16 amino acids. The CDR3 here is CSVGGATSGGTDTQYF.

The chain recombines TRBV5-1 with TRBJ1-3; there is no DNA to check the TCRdb D call of TRBD1. Germline lookup yields CDR1 SGHRS and CDR2 YFSETQ. There are 14 residues in the CDR3. The CDR3 protein is CASSKTGAGNTIYF.

This clonotype shows up as medium-sized by frequency. The chain has TRBV19 and TRBJ2-1; TCRdb's assignment of TRBD2 cannot be checked, as there is no DNA. Germline assignment: CDR1 LNHDA and CDR2 SQIVND (reference sequence). The CDR3 consists of 14 residues. CDR3 loop: CASIGSGRGGEQFF.

This chain joins TRBV12-3 or TRBV12-4 and TRBJ2-1. The CDR3 has 15 residues. CDR3 amino acids: CASSLAIPAGHEQFF.